This T cell receptor beta chain originates from a study of blood T cells in healthy people across ages. General study results and limits: The CMV status of each donor remained undetermined, and this could have confounded shifts in expanded clonotypes.

With a J-beta primer mix and a sample-barcoded 5' primer, a second PCR ran 7 to 11 cycles. TCRdb called the 5' RACE reads again in MiXCR, with one record for every CDR3 protein. The repertoire holds roughly 1,100,000 distinct CDR3 sequences, with roughly 24% as singletons. CDR1 ENHRY and CDR2 SYGVKD come from the germline V gene. J gave up 5 bases and V 5 bases, and 6 bases lay outside the gene matches. The CDR3 is 14 amino acids. To note about this clonotype: Its specificity is unknown.

The same specimen was also included in a second study, on T cells of mothers and their children. Per that study: Samples were obtained from a few healthy Caucasian mothers and their six children. RNA extracted was entirely used for cDNA synthesis, approximately 1.4 ug per 15 ul. The study found slightly higher but non-significant overlap in related versus unrelated mother-child pairs.

The TCR sequence derives from a girl aged 2 to 9 in good health. J is TRBJ2-5 and V is TRBV10-3; TRBD2 aligns across 9 bases. The sample taken for sequencing was blood. The CDR3 here is CAISFGLAMETQYF. CDR3 bases: TGTGCCATCAGTTTCGGACTAGCGATGGAGACCCAGTACTTC.